This TCR beta chain was sequenced in a study of CD8 T cells in Susac syndrome. The RNA input was roughly 0.45 to 1 ug, and it was reverse transcribed with random hexamers. MiXCR, run by TCRdb on the immunoSEQ multiplex PCR reads, gives a single entry per CDR3 protein. This sample has roughly 330,000 distinct CDR3 sequences, with about 92% found just once. The sequencing sample was made of CD4+ T cells from PBMCs. The TCR was taken from a human donor with multiple sclerosis.

The CDR3 coding sequence is TGTGCCAGCAGCCCAGCGTGGGGAGGAAGGGCCGAGCAGTACTTC. Amino acids: CASSPAWGGRAEQYF. This chain connects TRBV3-1 to TRBJ2-7, with D perhaps TRBD2 (6 bases). Germline values: CDR1 LGHDT, CDR2 YNNKEL (reference sequence). Trimming pared 4 bases from V and 6 bases from J, leaving 19 bases between. This CDR3 region has 15 residues.